Listed below are T cell receptor beta chains from one sample, sequenced in a study of blood T cell repertoires in COVID-19. Only in-frame clones appear in the TCRdb table, and some are missing; sequencing was by immunoSEQ multiplex PCR. The sample yields about 250,000 clones, around nine tenths seen once. Input material: peripheral blood. These receptors were obtained from a woman aged 60-70 years who had recovered from COVID-19. Each CDR3 is given with its conserved first and last residue. D genes are given only for firm matches. Size values are once, few and many counts, or a class for expanded clones, and some rows have none.

abundance: once; d_gene: -; len: 17; j_gene: TRBJ2-7; v_gene: TRBV4-1; CDR3nt: TGCGCCAGCAGCCAATTGACCGGGGGGCGCGAACCCTACGAGCAGTACTTC; CDR3aa: CASSQLTGGREPYEQYF
abundance: -; d_gene: -; len: 13; j_gene: TRBJ1-3; v_gene: TRBV6-1; CDR3nt: TGTGCCAGCAGTGAATGGGCGAAGAACACCATATATTTT; CDR3aa: CASSEWAKNTIYF
abundance: -; d_gene: TRBD1; len: 16; j_gene: TRBJ2-7; v_gene: TRBV28; CDR3nt: TGTGCCAGCACTTTCCAAACGGGAACAGGGGGCTTCGAGCAGTACTTC; CDR3aa: CASTFQTGTGGFEQYF
abundance: once; d_gene: TRBD1; len: 12; j_gene: TRBJ1-2; v_gene: TRBV29-1; CDR3nt: TGCAGCGTCGAAGGACAGGCCGATGGCTACACCTTC; CDR3aa: CSVEGQADGYTF
abundance: -; d_gene: -; len: 17; j_gene: TRBJ2-1; v_gene: TRBV28; CDR3nt: TGTGCCAGCCAGGCAGGCGGGGGCGACCGTCGCTACAATGAGCAGTTCTTC; CDR3aa: CASQAGGGDRRYNEQFF
abundance: -; d_gene: TRBD2; len: 14; j_gene: TRBJ2-5; v_gene: TRBV9; CDR3nt: TGTGCCAGCAGCGTAGGACTAGCGCAGGAGACCCAGTACTTC; CDR3aa: CASSVGLAQETQYF
abundance: -; d_gene: -; len: 12; j_gene: TRBJ1-3; v_gene: TRBV7-2; CDR3nt: TGTGCCAGCAGCTTCAGGGCGAACACCATATATTTT; CDR3aa: CASSFRANTIYF
abundance: -; d_gene: TRBD2; len: 15; j_gene: TRBJ2-5; v_gene: TRBV11-3; CDR3nt: TGTGCCAGCAGCCTAGGGGGACTAGCGTTGGAGACCCAGTACTTC; CDR3aa: CASSLGGLALETQYF
abundance: -; d_gene: -; len: 16; j_gene: TRBJ1-5; v_gene: TRBV3-1/TRBV3-2; CDR3nt: TGTGCCAGCAGCCGATCCCCCTCTCGGAGCAATCAGCCCCAGCATTTT; CDR3aa: CASSRSPSRSNQPQHF
abundance: once; d_gene: TRBD1; len: 16; j_gene: TRBJ1-1; v_gene: TRBV9; CDR3nt: TGTGCCAGCAGCGTACTCGCGACAGGGCGGGACACTGAAGCTTTCTTT; CDR3aa: CASSVLATGRDTEAFF
abundance: once; d_gene: TRBD1; len: 14; j_gene: TRBJ2-3; v_gene: TRBV5-1; CDR3nt: TGCGCCAGCACCCGGGACAGCGCCACAGATACGCAGTATTTT; CDR3aa: CASTRDSATDTQYF
abundance: -; d_gene: -; len: 11; j_gene: TRBJ2-2; v_gene: TRBV25-1; CDR3nt: TGTGCCAGCAGTGGCGGCGGGGAGCTGTTTTTT; CDR3aa: CASSGGGELFF
abundance: -; d_gene: TRBD2; len: 18; j_gene: TRBJ2-1; v_gene: TRBV4-3; CDR3nt: TGCGCCAGCAGCCAAGATCGAGTAGCGGGGAGCTCCTACAATGAGCAGTTCTTC; CDR3aa: CASSQDRVAGSSYNEQFF
abundance: -; d_gene: -; len: 16; j_gene: TRBJ2-6; v_gene: TRBV28; CDR3nt: TGTGCCAGCAGTTTACTGGGCCGCTCTGGGGCCAACGTCCTGACTTTC; CDR3aa: CASSLLGRSGANVLTF
abundance: -; d_gene: TRBD1; len: 16; j_gene: TRBJ2-5; v_gene: TRBV3-1/TRBV3-2; CDR3nt: TGTGCCAGCAGCCTATGGGACAGGGCCTTTCAAGAGACCCAGTACTTC; CDR3aa: CASSLWDRAFQETQYF
abundance: -; d_gene: TRBD1; len: 16; j_gene: TRBJ1-6; v_gene: TRBV5-1; CDR3nt: TGCGCCAGCAGCTCCTCGGACAGGGGTTATAATTCACCCCTCCACTTT; CDR3aa: CASSSSDRGYNSPLHF
abundance: few; d_gene: -; len: 15; j_gene: TRBJ1-6; v_gene: TRBV3-1/TRBV3-2; CDR3nt: TGTGCCAGCAGAGGCCTCGTTAGGGGTAATTCACCCCTCCACTTT; CDR3aa: CASRGLVRGNSPLHF
abundance: -; d_gene: TRBD2; len: 17; j_gene: TRBJ2-7; v_gene: TRBV7-2; CDR3nt: TGTGCCAGCAGCTCTCGAGGGCTAGCGGGGGAAGCCTACGAGCAGTACTTC; CDR3aa: CASSSRGLAGEAYEQYF
abundance: -; d_gene: TRBD2; len: 17; j_gene: TRBJ2-5; v_gene: TRBV3-1/TRBV3-2; CDR3nt: TGTGCCAGCAGCCAACAAAAGACTAGCGGGGGGGAAGAGACCCAGTACTTC; CDR3aa: CASSQQKTSGGEETQYF
abundance: -; d_gene: -; len: 18; j_gene: TRBJ1-5; v_gene: TRBV24-1; CDR3nt: TGTGCCACCCTTCCCGGTGAGCGGGGGCCATATAGCAATCAGCCCCAGCATTTT; CDR3aa: CATLPGERGPYSNQPQHF
abundance: -; d_gene: TRBD1; len: 14; j_gene: TRBJ2-5; v_gene: TRBV19; CDR3nt: TGTGCCAGTAGGAACAGGGGCTCCCCCCAGACCCAGTACTTC; CDR3aa: CASRNRGSPQTQYF
abundance: -; d_gene: -; len: 16; j_gene: TRBJ1-4; v_gene: TRBV9; CDR3nt: TGTGCCAGCAGCGGCGGACAGACCTCGACTAATGAAAAACTGTTTTTT; CDR3aa: CASSGGQTSTNEKLFF
abundance: -; d_gene: -; len: 11; j_gene: TRBJ2-1; v_gene: TRBV6-6; CDR3nt: TGTGCCAGCAGACTCTACAATGAGCAGTTCTTC; CDR3aa: CASRLYNEQFF
abundance: -; d_gene: -; len: 10; j_gene: TRBJ1-2; v_gene: TRBV28; CDR3nt: TGTGCCAGCAGTAATAGATTCTACACCTTC; CDR3aa: CASSNRFYTF
abundance: -; d_gene: -; len: 15; j_gene: TRBJ1-6; v_gene: TRBV7-9; CDR3nt: TGTGCCAGCAGCCAAGCGGGGGTTCGAGATTCACCCCTCCACTTT; CDR3aa: CASSQAGVRDSPLHF
abundance: -; d_gene: TRBD1; len: 19; j_gene: TRBJ1-1; v_gene: TRBV11-2; CDR3nt: TGTGCCAGCAGCTTAGGGAGGTGGACCGGGACAGGGTTTAGCGCTGAAGCTTTCTTT; CDR3aa: CASSLGRWTGTGFSAEAFF
abundance: -; d_gene: TRBD2; len: 15; j_gene: TRBJ2-7; v_gene: TRBV5-5; CDR3nt: TGTGCCAGCAGCTTACCTAGCGGGGGGGCGGAGGAGCAGTACTTC; CDR3aa: CASSLPSGGAEEQYF
abundance: few; d_gene: -; len: 13; j_gene: TRBJ2-7; v_gene: TRBV5-5; CDR3nt: TGTGCCAGCAGCTTAGCGGGCTCCTACGAGCAGTACTTC; CDR3aa: CASSLAGSYEQYF
abundance: -; d_gene: -; len: 16; j_gene: TRBJ1-5; v_gene: TRBV28; CDR3nt: TGTGCCAGCAGTTTAACGGGACAATATAGCAATCAGCCCCAGCATTTT; CDR3aa: CASSLTGQYSNQPQHF
abundance: -; d_gene: -; len: 13; j_gene: TRBJ2-3; v_gene: TRBV6-5; CDR3nt: TGTGCCAGCAGGCGGCCCGGCACAGATACGCAGTATTTT; CDR3aa: CASRRPGTDTQYF
abundance: -; d_gene: -; len: 13; j_gene: TRBJ2-3; v_gene: TRBV3-1/TRBV3-2; CDR3nt: TGTGCCAGCAGCCAAGAACTCCCCCATACGCAGTATTTT; CDR3aa: CASSQELPHTQYF
abundance: many; d_gene: TRBD1; len: 15; j_gene: TRBJ1-6; v_gene: TRBV6-9; CDR3nt: TGTGCCAGCAGTTCCACGGGACAGGCCAATTCACCCCTCCACTTT; CDR3aa: CASSSTGQANSPLHF
abundance: -; d_gene: TRBD1; len: 17; j_gene: TRBJ1-6; v_gene: TRBV10-3; CDR3nt: TGTGCCATCAGTGAGTGGACAGGGACGACTTATAATTCACCCCTCCACTTT; CDR3aa: CAISEWTGTTYNSPLHF
abundance: -; d_gene: -; len: 15; j_gene: TRBJ2-7; v_gene: TRBV4-3; CDR3nt: TGCGCCAGCAGCCAAGTTGGGGGGGGCGTCTACGAGCAGTACTTC; CDR3aa: CASSQVGGGVYEQYF
abundance: -; d_gene: -; len: 14; j_gene: TRBJ1-2; v_gene: TRBV19; CDR3nt: TGTGCCAGTAGTATGGGGGCCATGAACTATGGCTACACCTTC; CDR3aa: CASSMGAMNYGYTF
abundance: -; d_gene: TRBD1; len: 15; j_gene: TRBJ1-1; v_gene: TRBV28; CDR3nt: TGTGCCAGCAGTCTCCCTCACAGGGGGTTACCTGAAGCTTTCTTT; CDR3aa: CASSLPHRGLPEAFF
abundance: once; d_gene: TRBD1; len: 14; j_gene: TRBJ1-3; v_gene: TRBV2; CDR3nt: TGTGCCAGCAGTCAGACAGGGACTGGAAACTCCATATATTTT; CDR3aa: CASSQTGTGNSIYF
abundance: -; d_gene: TRBD1; len: 19; j_gene: TRBJ1-6; v_gene: TRBV6-4; CDR3nt: TGTGCCAGCACCCAGACCGGGACAGGGCCCGAACACTATAATTCACCCCTCCACTTT; CDR3aa: CASTQTGTGPEHYNSPLHF
abundance: -; d_gene: -; len: 13; j_gene: TRBJ1-5; v_gene: TRBV28; CDR3nt: TGTGCCTCCCGATGGGGAGGCAATCAGCCCCAGCATTTT; CDR3aa: CASRWGGNQPQHF
abundance: -; d_gene: -; len: 15; j_gene: TRBJ2-7; v_gene: TRBV14; CDR3nt: TGTGCCAGCAGCCAAGATCTAGAACTGTCCTACGAGCAGTACTTC; CDR3aa: CASSQDLELSYEQYF
abundance: -; d_gene: -; len: 14; j_gene: TRBJ1-6; v_gene: TRBV18; CDR3nt: TGTGCCAGCTCACCGGGCGGGGATGGTTCACCCCTCCACTTT; CDR3aa: CASSPGGDGSPLHF
abundance: -; d_gene: -; len: 15; j_gene: TRBJ2-2; v_gene: TRBV27; CDR3nt: TGTGCCAGCAGCGATCCGGGACAGAACACCGGGGAGCTGTTTTTT; CDR3aa: CASSDPGQNTGELFF
abundance: once; d_gene: TRBD2; len: 18; j_gene: TRBJ2-5; v_gene: TRBV5-1; CDR3nt: TGCGCCAGCAGCTCGGGGCGTACCGGGACTAGAGGCCAAGAGACCCAGTACTTC; CDR3aa: CASSSGRTGTRGQETQYF
abundance: -; d_gene: -; len: 16; j_gene: TRBJ1-2; v_gene: TRBV7-9; CDR3nt: TGTGCCAGCAGCTTAGTCTTGGGAGGGGCTAACTATGGCTACACCTTC; CDR3aa: CASSLVLGGANYGYTF
abundance: -; d_gene: TRBD1; len: 15; j_gene: TRBJ2-2; v_gene: TRBV7-9; CDR3nt: TGTGCCAGCAGCATGGGGACAGGGTTGTTCGGGGAGCTGTTTTTT; CDR3aa: CASSMGTGLFGELFF
abundance: -; d_gene: TRBD2; len: 16; j_gene: TRBJ2-3; v_gene: TRBV4-2; CDR3nt: TGTGCCAGCAACGAGATATTAGCGGGGGGACGAGATACGCAGTATTTT; CDR3aa: CASNEILAGGRDTQYF
abundance: -; d_gene: -; len: 16; j_gene: TRBJ2-6; v_gene: TRBV5-4; CDR3nt: TGTGCCAGCAGCTTGGGGGGGCTGGCTGGGGCCAACGTCCTGACTTTC; CDR3aa: CASSLGGLAGANVLTF
abundance: -; d_gene: TRBD1; len: 16; j_gene: TRBJ2-7; v_gene: TRBV19; CDR3nt: TGTGCCAGTAGTTTCGGAACCGGGACAGGGTTTTACGAGCAGTACTTC; CDR3aa: CASSFGTGTGFYEQYF
abundance: -; d_gene: -; len: 14; j_gene: TRBJ1-1; v_gene: TRBV11-3; CDR3nt: TGTGCCAGCAGCTTCGGGGGGGAGGATGTTGAAGCTTTCTTT; CDR3aa: CASSFGGEDVEAFF
abundance: -; d_gene: -; len: 13; j_gene: TRBJ1-2; v_gene: TRBV12-3/TRBV12-4; CDR3nt: TGTGCCAGCACCCTAGGGGGTAACTATGGCTACACCTTC; CDR3aa: CASTLGGNYGYTF
abundance: -; d_gene: -; len: 13; j_gene: TRBJ1-2; v_gene: TRBV7-2; CDR3nt: TGTGCCAGCAGCTTAGTGGTTCAGAATGGCTACACCTTC; CDR3aa: CASSLVVQNGYTF